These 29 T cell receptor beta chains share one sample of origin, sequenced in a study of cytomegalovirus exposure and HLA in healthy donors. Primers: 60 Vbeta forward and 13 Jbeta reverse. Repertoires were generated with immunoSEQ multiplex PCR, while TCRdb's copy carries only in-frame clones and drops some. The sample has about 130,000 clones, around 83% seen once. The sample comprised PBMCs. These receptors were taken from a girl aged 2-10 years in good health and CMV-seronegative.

The CDR3 loop reads CASSLDRYTDTQYF. The DNA for the CDR3 is TGTGCCAGCAGCTTGGACAGGTACACAGATACGCAGTATTTT. The chain is built from TRBV11-2 and TRBJ2-3; TRBD1 matches at 7 bases. Germline trimming cut 3 bases from V and 2 bases from J; bases unmatched to any gene: 2. CDR1 SGHAT and CDR2 FQNNGV come from the germline V gene. This CDR3 contains 14 residues.

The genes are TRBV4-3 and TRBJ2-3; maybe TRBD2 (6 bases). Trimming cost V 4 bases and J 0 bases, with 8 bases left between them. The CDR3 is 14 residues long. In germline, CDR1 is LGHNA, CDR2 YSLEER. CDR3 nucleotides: TGCGCCAGCAGCCTCAGCGGGAGCACAGATACGCAGTATTTT. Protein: CASSLSGSTDTQYF.

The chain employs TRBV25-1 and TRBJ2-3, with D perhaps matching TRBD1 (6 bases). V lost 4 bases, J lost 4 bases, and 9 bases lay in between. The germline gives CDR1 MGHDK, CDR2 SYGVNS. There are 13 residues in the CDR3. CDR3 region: CASSVTGPDTQYF. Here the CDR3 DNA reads TGTGCCAGCAGTGTCACAGGGCCAGATACGCAGTATTTT.

Here the CDR3 reads CASSLGGSGYEQYF. The CDR3 nucleotides read TGTGCCAGCAGCTTGGGAGGGAGTGGATACGAGCAGTACTTC. The chain has TRBV5-4 and TRBJ2-7; tentative D call: TRBD2 (5 bases). Germline V gives CDR1 SGHNT, CDR2 YYREEE (reference sequence). The CDR3 is made up of 14 amino acids. Trimming shortened V by 0 bases and J by 4 bases, and 11 bases separated the two germline ends. Full variable domain (remainder filled in from reference TRBV5-4 and TRBJ2-7): ETGVTQSPTHLIKTRGQQVTLRCSSQSGHNTVSWYQQALGQGPQFIFQYYREEENGRGNFPPRFSGLQFPNYSSELNVNALELDDSALYLCASSLGGSGYEQYFGPGTRLTVT.

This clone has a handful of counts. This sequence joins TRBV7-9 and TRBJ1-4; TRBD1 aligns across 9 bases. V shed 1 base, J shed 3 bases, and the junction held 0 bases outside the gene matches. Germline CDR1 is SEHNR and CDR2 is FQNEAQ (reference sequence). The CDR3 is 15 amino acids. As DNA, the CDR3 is TGTGCCAGCAGCTTAGGGACAGGGGCTAATGAAAAACTGTTTTTT. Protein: CASSLGTGANEKLFF.

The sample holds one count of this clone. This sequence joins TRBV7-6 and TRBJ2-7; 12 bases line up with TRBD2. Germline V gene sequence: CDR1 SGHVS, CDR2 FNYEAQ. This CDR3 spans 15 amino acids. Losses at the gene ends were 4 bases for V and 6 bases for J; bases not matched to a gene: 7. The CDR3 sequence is CASSSLTSGSPEQYF. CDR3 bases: TGTGCCAGCAGCTCTTTGACTAGCGGGAGTCCCGAGCAGTACTTC.

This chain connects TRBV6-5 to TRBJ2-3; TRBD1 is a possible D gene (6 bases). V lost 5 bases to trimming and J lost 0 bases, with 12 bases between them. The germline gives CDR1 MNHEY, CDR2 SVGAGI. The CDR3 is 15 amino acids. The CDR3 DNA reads TGTGCCAGCAGTCGACAGGCTACTAGCACAGATACGCAGTATTTT. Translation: CASSRQATSTDTQYF.

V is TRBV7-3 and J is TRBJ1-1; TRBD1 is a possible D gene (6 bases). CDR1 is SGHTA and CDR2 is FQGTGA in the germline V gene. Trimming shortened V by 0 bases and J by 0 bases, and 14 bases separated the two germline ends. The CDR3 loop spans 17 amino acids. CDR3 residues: CASSLTVLRGMNTEAFF. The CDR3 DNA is TGTGCCAGCAGCTTAACGGTGCTCAGGGGAATGAACACTGAAGCTTTCTTT.

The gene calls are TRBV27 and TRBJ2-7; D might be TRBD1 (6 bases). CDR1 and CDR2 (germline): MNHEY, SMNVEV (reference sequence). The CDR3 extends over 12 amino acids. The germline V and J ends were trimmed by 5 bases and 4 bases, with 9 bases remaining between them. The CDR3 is CASSRDTYEQYF. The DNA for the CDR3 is TGTGCCAGCAGTCGGGACACTTACGAGCAGTACTTC.

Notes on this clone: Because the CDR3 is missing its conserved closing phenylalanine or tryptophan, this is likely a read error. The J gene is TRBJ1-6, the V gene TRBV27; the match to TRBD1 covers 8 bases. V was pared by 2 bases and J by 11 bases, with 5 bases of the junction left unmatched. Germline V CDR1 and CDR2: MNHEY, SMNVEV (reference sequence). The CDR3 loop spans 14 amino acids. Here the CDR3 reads CASSLDRGNTPLHV. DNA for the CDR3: TGTGCCAGCAGTTTAGACAGGGGTAACACACCCCTCCACGTT.

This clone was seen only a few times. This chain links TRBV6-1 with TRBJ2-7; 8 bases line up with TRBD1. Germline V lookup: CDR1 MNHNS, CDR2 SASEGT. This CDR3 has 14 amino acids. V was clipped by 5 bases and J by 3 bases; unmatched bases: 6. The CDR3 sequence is CASSRQGSFYEQYF. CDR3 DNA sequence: TGTGCCAGCAGTAGACAGGGGTCTTTCTACGAGCAGTACTTC.

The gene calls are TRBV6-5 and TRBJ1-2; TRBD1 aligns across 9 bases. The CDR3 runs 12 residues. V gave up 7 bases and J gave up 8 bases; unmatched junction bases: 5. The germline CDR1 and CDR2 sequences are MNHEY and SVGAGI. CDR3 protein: CASMRQGEGYTF. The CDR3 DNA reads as TGTGCCAGCATGAGACAGGGGGAAGGCTACACCTTC.

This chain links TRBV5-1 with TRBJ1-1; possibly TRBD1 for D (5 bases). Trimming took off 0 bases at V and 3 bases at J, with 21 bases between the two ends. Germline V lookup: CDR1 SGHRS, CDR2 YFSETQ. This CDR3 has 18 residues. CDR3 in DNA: TGCGCCAGCAGCTTGGGAGGGTCTGGAGACGGGGGGGACACTGAAGCTTTCTTT. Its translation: CASSLGGSGDGGDTEAFF.

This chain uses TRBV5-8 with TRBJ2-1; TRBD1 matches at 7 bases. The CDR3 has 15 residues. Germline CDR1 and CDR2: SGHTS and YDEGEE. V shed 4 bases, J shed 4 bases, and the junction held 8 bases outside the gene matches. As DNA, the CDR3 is TGTGCCAGCAGCGCCGGGACAGCTAGTTACAATGAGCAGTTCTTC. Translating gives CASSAGTASYNEQFF.

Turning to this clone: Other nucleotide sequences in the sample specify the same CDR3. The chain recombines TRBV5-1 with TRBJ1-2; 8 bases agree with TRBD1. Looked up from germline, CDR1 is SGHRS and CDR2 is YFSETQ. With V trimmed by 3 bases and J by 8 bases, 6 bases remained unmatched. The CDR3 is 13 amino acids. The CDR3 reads CASSSGQGGGYTF. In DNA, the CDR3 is TGCGCCAGCAGCTCCGGACAGGGAGGCGGCTACACCTTC.

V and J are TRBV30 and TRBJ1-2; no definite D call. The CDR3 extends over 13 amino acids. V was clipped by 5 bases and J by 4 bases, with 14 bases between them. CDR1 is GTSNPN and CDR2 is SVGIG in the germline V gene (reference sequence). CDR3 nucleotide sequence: TGTGCCTGGGGCAAGGACTTCCTCTATGGCTACACCTTC. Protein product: CAWGKDFLYGYTF.

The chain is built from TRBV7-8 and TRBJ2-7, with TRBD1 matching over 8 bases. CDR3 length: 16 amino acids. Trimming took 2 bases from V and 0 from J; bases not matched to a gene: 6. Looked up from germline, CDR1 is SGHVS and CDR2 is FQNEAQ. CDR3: CASSLQSGQASYEQYF. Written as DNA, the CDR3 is TGTGCCAGCAGCTTACAGTCGGGACAGGCCTCCTACGAGCAGTACTTC.

The DNA for the CDR3 is TGCGCCAGCAGCGCCGGGACAGAAAGTGAAGCTTTCTTT. Amino acid sequence: CASSAGTESEAFF. The gene calls are TRBV5-1 and TRBJ1-1, with TRBD1 identical over 7 bases. The V gene's germline CDR1 is SGHRS and CDR2 YFSETQ. The CDR3 loop spans 13 amino acids. V lost 4 bases and J lost 7; bases outside the gene matches: 7.

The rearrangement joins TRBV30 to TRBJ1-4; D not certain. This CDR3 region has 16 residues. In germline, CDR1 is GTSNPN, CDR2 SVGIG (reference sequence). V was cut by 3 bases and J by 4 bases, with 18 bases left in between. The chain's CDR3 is CAWSAPRLVVNEKLFF. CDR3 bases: TGTGCCTGGAGCGCCCCTAGATTAGTCGTTAATGAAAAACTGTTTTTT. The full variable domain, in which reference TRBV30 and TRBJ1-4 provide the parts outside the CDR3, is SQTIHQWPATLVQPVGSPLSLECTVEGTSNPNLYWYRQAAGRGLQLLFYSVGIGQISSEVPQNLSASRPQDRQFILSSKKLLLSDSGFYLCAWSAPRLVVNEKLFFGSGTQLSVL.

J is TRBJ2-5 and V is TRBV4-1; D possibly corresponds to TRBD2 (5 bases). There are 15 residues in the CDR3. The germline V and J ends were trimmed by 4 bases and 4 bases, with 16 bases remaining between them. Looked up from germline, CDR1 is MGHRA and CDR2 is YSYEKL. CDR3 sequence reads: CASSLQRDPRETQYF. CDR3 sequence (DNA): TGCGCCAGCAGCCTACAACGGGATCCTAGAGAGACCCAGTACTTC.

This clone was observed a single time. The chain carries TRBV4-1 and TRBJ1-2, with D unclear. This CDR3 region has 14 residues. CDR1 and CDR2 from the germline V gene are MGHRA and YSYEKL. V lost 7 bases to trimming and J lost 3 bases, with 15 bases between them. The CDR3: CASNSRSGYYGYTF. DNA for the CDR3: TGCGCCAGCAACTCAAGGTCGGGTTACTATGGCTACACCTTC.

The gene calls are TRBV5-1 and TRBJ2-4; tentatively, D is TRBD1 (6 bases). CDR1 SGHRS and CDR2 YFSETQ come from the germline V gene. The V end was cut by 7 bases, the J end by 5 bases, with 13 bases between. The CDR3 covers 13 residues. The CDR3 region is CASGSGTQNIQYF. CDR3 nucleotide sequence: TGCGCCAGCGGCTCCGGGACACAAAACATTCAGTACTTC.

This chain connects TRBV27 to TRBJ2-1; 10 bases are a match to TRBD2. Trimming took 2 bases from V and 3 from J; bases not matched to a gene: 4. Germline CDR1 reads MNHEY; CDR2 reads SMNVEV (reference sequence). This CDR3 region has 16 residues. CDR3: CASSLLTSGVYNEQFF. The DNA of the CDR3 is TGTGCCAGCAGTTTACTCACTAGCGGGGTCTACAATGAGCAGTTCTTC.

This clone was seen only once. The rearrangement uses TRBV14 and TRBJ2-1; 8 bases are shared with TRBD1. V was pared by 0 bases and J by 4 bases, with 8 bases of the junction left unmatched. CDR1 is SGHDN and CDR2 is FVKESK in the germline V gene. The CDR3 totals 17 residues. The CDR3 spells CASSQDRRTGIYNEQFF. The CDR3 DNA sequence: TGTGCCAGCAGCCAAGATAGGAGGACAGGGATATACAATGAGCAGTTCTTC.

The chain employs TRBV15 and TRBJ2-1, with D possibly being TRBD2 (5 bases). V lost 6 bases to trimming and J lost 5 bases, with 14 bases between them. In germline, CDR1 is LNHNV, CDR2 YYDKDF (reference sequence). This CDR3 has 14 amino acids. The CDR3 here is CATRREGFDNEQFF. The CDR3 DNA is TGTGCCACCAGACGAGAGGGATTTGACAATGAGCAGTTCTTC.

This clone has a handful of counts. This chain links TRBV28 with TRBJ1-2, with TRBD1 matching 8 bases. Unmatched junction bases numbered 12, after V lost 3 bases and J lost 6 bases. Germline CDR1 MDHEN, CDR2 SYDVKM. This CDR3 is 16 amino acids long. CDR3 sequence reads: CASSFESRRTGNGYTF. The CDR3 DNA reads TGTGCCAGCAGTTTCGAATCCCGGCGGACAGGGAATGGCTACACCTTC.

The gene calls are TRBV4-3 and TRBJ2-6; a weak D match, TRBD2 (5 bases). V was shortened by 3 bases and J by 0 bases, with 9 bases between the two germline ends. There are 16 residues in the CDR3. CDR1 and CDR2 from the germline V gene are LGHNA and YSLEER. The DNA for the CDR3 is TGCGCCAGCAGCCAGAACGGGGACTCTGGGGCCAACGTCCTGACTTTC. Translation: CASSQNGDSGANVLTF.

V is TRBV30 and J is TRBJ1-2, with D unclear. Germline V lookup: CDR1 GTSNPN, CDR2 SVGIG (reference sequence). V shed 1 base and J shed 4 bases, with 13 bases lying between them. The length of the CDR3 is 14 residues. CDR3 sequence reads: CAWSENTLSYGYTF. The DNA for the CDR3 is TGTGCCTGGAGTGAAAATACTTTAAGCTATGGCTACACCTTC.

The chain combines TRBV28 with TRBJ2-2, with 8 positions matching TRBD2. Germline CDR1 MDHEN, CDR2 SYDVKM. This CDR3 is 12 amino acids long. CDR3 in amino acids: CVVAGNTGELFF. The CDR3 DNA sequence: TGTGTTGTAGCGGGAAACACCGGGGAGCTGTTTTTT.